At least ten counts were recorded for the clone carrying this T cell receptor (beta chain). Antigen unknown. These data come from a study of CD8 T cells in ankylosing spondylitis. For TCR beta, libraries came from quantitative 5'-RACE with molecular barcodes. TCRdb passed the 5' RACE reads through MiXCR, listing each CDR3 protein once. The sample holds around 130,000 distinct CDR3 sequences, approximately 6.8% seen once. The CDR3 runs 15 residues. V gave up 5 bases and J gave up 7 bases; unmatched junction bases: 10. CDR1 and CDR2 (germline): SGHTA, FQGTGA. Findings and limits, study-wide: With a CD8+ phenotype, disease-linked clones were relatively rare in peripheral blood. Clones tied to disease were said to be significantly enriched in matched ankylosing spondylitis synovial fluid. In ankylosing spondylitis blood, a motif of roughly 8 highly homologous TCR beta variants appeared characteristic.

This receptor was identified in a male donor with ankylosing spondylitis or in good health (not recorded which). Sample: blood, either unsorted or a sorted T cell fraction (not recorded which). This chain joins TRBV7-3 and TRBJ2-1; 8 bases fit TRBD1. CDR3 sequence: CASSPMTGANNEQFF. The CDR3 DNA reads as TGTGCCAGCAGCCCCATGACAGGGGCGAATAATGAGCAGTTCTTC.